A selection of T cell receptor beta chains follows, all from one sample in a study of T-cell memory formation after mild COVID-19. TCRdb recomputed calls from the 5' RACE reads with MiXCR, one row per CDR3 protein. The sample gives 140,000 to 150,000 distinct CDR3 sequences, approximately 25% of which show up once; less than 25% is in the top ten. Input material: PBMCs or a T cell subset sorted from them (not recorded which). The receptors were gathered from an adult woman who had mild COVID-19 (a few samples of this study predate the infection). Cell type and time point are not known. CDR3s include the opening cysteine and the closing phenylalanine or tryptophan. D genes are given only for firm matches. Clone size is stated in some rows and not others, as once, few, many or a class when expanded.

J: TRBJ2-3
D: .
size: .
V: TRBV12-3/TRBV12-4
DNA: TGTGCCAGCAGTTCCACCCGGATGGATACGCAGTATTTT
CDR3: CASSSTRMDTQYF

J: TRBJ2-3
D: TRBD2
size: .
V: TRBV4-1
DNA: TGCGCCAGCAGCCCAGGGCATAGCGGGGGCACAGATACGCAGTATTTT
CDR3: CASSPGHSGGTDTQYF

J: TRBJ2-3
D: .
size: few
V: TRBV6-2/TRBV6-3
DNA: TGTGCCAGCACCCAGGAGGGGAGCGGCGCAGATACGCAGTATTTT
CDR3: CASTQEGSGADTQYF

J: TRBJ2-7
D: .
size: .
V: TRBV4-3
DNA: TGCGCCAGCAGCCAAGGGACAGCGAGCTCCTACGAGCAGTACTTC
CDR3: CASSQGTASSYEQYF

J: TRBJ2-7
D: .
size: few
V: TRBV7-9
DNA: TGTGCCAGCAGCTTTCTGACCACCTACGAGCAGTACTTC
CDR3: CASSFLTTYEQYF

J: TRBJ2-2
D: .
size: few
V: TRBV27
DNA: TGTGCCAGCAGTTTATCGATTTTCGGGGAGCTGTTTTTT
CDR3: CASSLSIFGELFF

J: TRBJ1-1
D: .
size: many
V: TRBV20-1
DNA: TGCAGTGCAAAGCTCCCCCAGGGTCTGACCACTGAAGCTTTCTTT
CDR3: CSAKLPQGLTTEAFF

J: TRBJ2-1
D: .
size: .
V: TRBV9
DNA: TGTGCCAGCAGCGCCTCCTCGGACAATGAGCAGTTCTTC
CDR3: CASSASSDNEQFF

J: TRBJ2-1
D: TRBD1
size: .
V: TRBV5-6
DNA: TGTGCCAGCAGCTTACGCGGACAGGGATTGATCGATGAGCAGTTCTTC
CDR3: CASSLRGQGLIDEQFF

J: TRBJ2-5
D: TRBD1
size: .
V: TRBV7-9
DNA: TGTGCCAGCAGCTTGGTGACAGGGGGTGGCGAGACCCAGTACTTC
CDR3: CASSLVTGGGETQYF

J: TRBJ1-2
D: .
size: few
V: TRBV27
DNA: TGTGCCAGCAGTTTATCGGGGGCAGCTGGCTATGGCTACACCTTC
CDR3: CASSLSGAAGYGYTF

J: TRBJ2-7
D: TRBD1
size: .
V: TRBV14
DNA: TGTGCCAGCAGCCACGGGCAGGGGGCCTACGAGCAGTACTTC
CDR3: CASSHGQGAYEQYF

J: TRBJ2-2
D: .
size: .
V: TRBV4-1
DNA: TGCGCCAGCAGCCCTCTCCGACACGTCGCGAACACCGGGGAGCTGTTTTTT
CDR3: CASSPLRHVANTGELFF

J: TRBJ2-5
D: TRBD2
size: .
V: TRBV7-6
DNA: TGTGCCAGCAGCACCCTCAGGGGACTAGGGGAAGGAGAGACCCAGTACTTC
CDR3: CASSTLRGLGEGETQYF

J: TRBJ2-7
D: .
size: .
V: TRBV29-1
DNA: TGCAGCGGATGGCATAGCGCGAAGCAGTACTTC
CDR3: CSGWHSAKQYF

J: TRBJ1-6
D: TRBD1
size: few
V: TRBV7-9
DNA: TGTGCCAGCAGCTCTACAGGGGAATCACCCCTCCACTTT
CDR3: CASSSTGESPLHF

J: TRBJ2-1
D: TRBD2
size: .
V: TRBV7-8
DNA: TGTGCCAGCAGCTACCCCGGGACTAGCGGGATTAATGAGCAGTTCTTC
CDR3: CASSYPGTSGINEQFF

J: TRBJ1-1
D: TRBD1
size: .
V: TRBV9
DNA: TGTGCCAGCAGCGTAGACACAGGGGGCCTCATGAACACTGAAGCTTTCTTT
CDR3: CASSVDTGGLMNTEAFF

J: TRBJ2-3
D: TRBD2
size: .
V: TRBV5-1
DNA: TGCGCCAGCAGCTTAGGACTAGTTTCAGATACGCAGTATTTT
CDR3: CASSLGLVSDTQYF

J: TRBJ2-3
D: TRBD2
size: few
V: TRBV7-3
DNA: TGTGCCAGCAGCCCTAGCGGGATGAAGACAGATACGCAGTATTTT
CDR3: CASSPSGMKTDTQYF

J: TRBJ2-5
D: TRBD2
size: few
V: TRBV29-1
DNA: TGCAGCGTTGACGGTCTAGCGGGCGAGTTTCCAGAGACCCAGTACTTC
CDR3: CSVDGLAGEFPETQYF

J: TRBJ2-3
D: TRBD1
size: few
V: TRBV20-1
DNA: TGCAGTGCTAGACGGGGACAGGGAGGGGATACGCAGTATTTT
CDR3: CSARRGQGGDTQYF

J: TRBJ2-5
D: .
size: .
V: TRBV11-3
DNA: TGTGCCAGCAGCTCCTGGCGGCAGGGAGAGACCCAGTACTTC
CDR3: CASSSWRQGETQYF

J: TRBJ2-7
D: TRBD2
size: .
V: TRBV7-2
DNA: TGTGCCAGCAGCACCCCGGGACTAGAGGGGAGCGAGCAGTACTTC
CDR3: CASSTPGLEGSEQYF

J: TRBJ1-2
D: TRBD1
size: few
V: TRBV4-2
DNA: TGTGCCAGCAGCCAAAATCCCGGACAGGGGGCGAGAGGCTACACCTTC
CDR3: CASSQNPGQGARGYTF

J: TRBJ2-5
D: .
size: few
V: TRBV28
DNA: TGTGCCAGCAGTTTGACAGCAGGGCAGCAAGAGACCCAGTACTTC
CDR3: CASSLTAGQQETQYF

J: TRBJ2-3
D: TRBD2
size: few
V: TRBV20-1
DNA: TGCAGTGCTGACGGACTAGCGGGAAGTGGTAGCACAGATACGCAGTATTTT
CDR3: CSADGLAGSGSTDTQYF

J: TRBJ2-5
D: .
size: .
V: TRBV11-2
DNA: TGTGCCAGCAGGAGGAGGACGGGGTTCCAAGAGACCCAGTACTTC
CDR3: CASRRRTGFQETQYF

J: TRBJ1-4
D: .
size: .
V: TRBV30
DNA: TGTGCCTGGAGTGTCCTCGATGAAAAACTGTTTTTT
CDR3: CAWSVLDEKLFF

J: TRBJ2-7
D: .
size: few
V: TRBV24-1
DNA: TGTGCCACCAGTGATTTGGCAGGCGGCGAGCAGTACTTC
CDR3: CATSDLAGGEQYF

J: TRBJ2-7
D: TRBD1
size: few
V: TRBV5-1
DNA: TGCGCCAGCAGCTTCGGACAGGGGCCCGAGCAGTACTTC
CDR3: CASSFGQGPEQYF

J: TRBJ2-1
D: .
size: many
V: TRBV15
DNA: TGTGCCACCAGCAGAGAGCCGGGACCCGGCCCAAATGAGCAGTTCTTC
CDR3: CATSREPGPGPNEQFF

J: TRBJ1-1
D: .
size: .
V: TRBV19
DNA: TGTGCCAGTAGTTTACAGGGTATGAACACTGAAGCTTTCTTT
CDR3: CASSLQGMNTEAFF

J: TRBJ2-7
D: .
size: .
V: TRBV7-9
DNA: TGTGCCAGCAGCTTAGTAGGGGCCGACTACGAGCAGTACTTC
CDR3: CASSLVGADYEQYF

J: TRBJ2-7
D: .
size: many
V: TRBV7-6
DNA: TGTGCCAGCAGCTCCGCCCAGCATTCCTACGAGCAGTACTTC
CDR3: CASSSAQHSYEQYF

J: TRBJ2-5
D: .
size: .
V: TRBV4-1
DNA: TGCGCCAGCAGCCGTCTCAAAGGGGAGGAGACCCAGTACTTC
CDR3: CASSRLKGEETQYF

J: TRBJ2-7
D: .
size: few
V: TRBV21-1
DNA: TGTGCCAGCAGCAGGGAAAGGTCCTACGAGCAGTACTTC
CDR3: CASSRERSYEQYF

J: TRBJ2-1
D: .
size: .
V: TRBV7-9
DNA: TGTGCCAGCAGCTTAGTCCAGACTGTCATCTCCTACAATGAGCAGTTCTTC
CDR3: CASSLVQTVISYNEQFF

J: TRBJ2-7
D: .
size: .
V: TRBV14
DNA: TGTGCCAGCAGCTACGGTCCCCGGACAGACTACGAGCAGTACTTC
CDR3: CASSYGPRTDYEQYF

J: TRBJ1-1
D: TRBD1
size: .
V: TRBV7-9
DNA: TGTGCCAGCAGCCCTCCCGGGACAGGGATATTAGACACTGAAGCTTTCTTT
CDR3: CASSPPGTGILDTEAFF

J: TRBJ1-1
D: .
size: few
V: TRBV28
DNA: TGTGCCAGCAGCCACTGGGCGGGACCAGTAATGAACACTGAAGCTTTCTTT
CDR3: CASSHWAGPVMNTEAFF

J: TRBJ1-1
D: TRBD1
size: .
V: TRBV30
DNA: TGTGCCTGGAGTGTAGGACAGGGGGCGAGAACTGAAGCTTTCTTT
CDR3: CAWSVGQGARTEAFF

J: TRBJ1-6
D: .
size: many
V: TRBV7-9
DNA: TGTGCCAGCAGCTTAGCGCTATTCAATTCACCCCTCCACTTT
CDR3: CASSLALFNSPLHF

J: TRBJ2-7
D: .
size: .
V: TRBV12-3/TRBV12-4
DNA: TGTGCCAGCAGTTTAGCCCAGTCCTACGAGCAGTACTTC
CDR3: CASSLAQSYEQYF

J: TRBJ2-1
D: TRBD2
size: .
V: TRBV5-1
DNA: TGCGCCAGCAGCTGGGGGACTATTACAGAGGGGTACTACAATGAGCAGTTCTTC
CDR3: CASSWGTITEGYYNEQFF

J: TRBJ2-5
D: TRBD2
size: .
V: TRBV7-7
DNA: TGTGCCAGCAGCTTACTCGCGGGGGAAGGGGAGACCCAGTACTTC
CDR3: CASSLLAGEGETQYF

J: TRBJ2-7
D: .
size: many
V: TRBV12-3/TRBV12-4
DNA: TGTGCCAGCAGTTCAACATGGGACGAGCAGTACTTC
CDR3: CASSSTWDEQYF